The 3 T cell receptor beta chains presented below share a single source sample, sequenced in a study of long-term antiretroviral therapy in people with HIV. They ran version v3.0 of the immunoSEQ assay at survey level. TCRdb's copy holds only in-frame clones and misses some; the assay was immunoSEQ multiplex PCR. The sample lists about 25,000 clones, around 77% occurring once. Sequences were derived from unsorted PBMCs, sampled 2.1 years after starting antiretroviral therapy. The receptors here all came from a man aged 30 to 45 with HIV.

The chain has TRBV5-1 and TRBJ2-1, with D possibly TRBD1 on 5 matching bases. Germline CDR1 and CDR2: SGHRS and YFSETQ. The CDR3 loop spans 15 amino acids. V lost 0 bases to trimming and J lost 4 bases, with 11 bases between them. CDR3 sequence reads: CASSLGQFPYNEQFF. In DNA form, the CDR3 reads TGCGCCAGCAGCTTGGGACAGTTCCCTTACAATGAGCAGTTCTTC.

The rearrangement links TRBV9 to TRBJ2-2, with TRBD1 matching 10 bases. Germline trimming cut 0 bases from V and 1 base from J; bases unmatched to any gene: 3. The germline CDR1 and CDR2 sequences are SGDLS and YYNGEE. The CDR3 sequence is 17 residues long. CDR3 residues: CASSVVRDRGNTGELFF. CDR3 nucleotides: TGTGCCAGCAGCGTAGTTCGGGACAGGGGGAACACCGGGGAGCTGTTTTTT. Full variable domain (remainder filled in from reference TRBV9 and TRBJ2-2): DSGVTQTPKHLITATGQRVTLRCSPRSGDLSVYWYQQSLDQGLQFLIQYYNGEERAKGNILERFSAQQFPDLHSELNLSSLELGDSALYFCASSVVRDRGNTGELFFGEGSRLTVL.

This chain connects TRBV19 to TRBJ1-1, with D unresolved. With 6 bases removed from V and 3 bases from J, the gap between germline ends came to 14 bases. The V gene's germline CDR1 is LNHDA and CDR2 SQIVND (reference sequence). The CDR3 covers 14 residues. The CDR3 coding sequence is TGTGCCAGTAGCCAAAGCCGCAGAGACACTGAAGCTTTCTTT. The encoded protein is CASSQSRRDTEAFF.